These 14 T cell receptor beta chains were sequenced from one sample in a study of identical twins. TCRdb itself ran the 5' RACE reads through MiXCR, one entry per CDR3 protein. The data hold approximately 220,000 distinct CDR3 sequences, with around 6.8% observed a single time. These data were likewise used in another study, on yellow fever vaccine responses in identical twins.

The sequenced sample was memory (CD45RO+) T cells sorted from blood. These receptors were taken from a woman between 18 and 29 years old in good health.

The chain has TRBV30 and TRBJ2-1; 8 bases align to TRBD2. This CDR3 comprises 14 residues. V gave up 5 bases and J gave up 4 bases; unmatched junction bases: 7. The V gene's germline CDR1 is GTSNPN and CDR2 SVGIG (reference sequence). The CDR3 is CAWARGGPYNEQFF. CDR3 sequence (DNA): TGTGCCTGGGCCCGGGGGGGCCCTTACAATGAGCAGTTCTTC.

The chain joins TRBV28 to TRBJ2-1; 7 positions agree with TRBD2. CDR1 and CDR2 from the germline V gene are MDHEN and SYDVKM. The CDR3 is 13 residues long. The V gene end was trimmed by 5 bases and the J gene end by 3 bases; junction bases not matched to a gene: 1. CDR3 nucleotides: TGTGCCAGCAGTGTAGCGGGCTACAATGAGCAGTTCTTC. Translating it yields CASSVAGYNEQFF.

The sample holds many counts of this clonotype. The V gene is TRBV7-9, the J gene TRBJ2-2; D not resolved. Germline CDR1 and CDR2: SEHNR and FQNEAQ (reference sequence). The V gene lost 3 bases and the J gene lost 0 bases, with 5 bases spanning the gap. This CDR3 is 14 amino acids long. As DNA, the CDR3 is TGTGCCAGCAGCTTCTCTGCGAACACCGGGGAGCTGTTTTTT. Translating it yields CASSFSANTGELFF.

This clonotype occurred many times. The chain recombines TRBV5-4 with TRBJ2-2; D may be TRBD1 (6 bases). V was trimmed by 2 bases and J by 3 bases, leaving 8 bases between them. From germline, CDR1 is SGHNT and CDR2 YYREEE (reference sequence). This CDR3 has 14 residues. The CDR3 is CASSFRQDTGELFF. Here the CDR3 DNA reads TGTGCCAGCAGCTTCCGACAGGACACCGGGGAGCTGTTTTTT.

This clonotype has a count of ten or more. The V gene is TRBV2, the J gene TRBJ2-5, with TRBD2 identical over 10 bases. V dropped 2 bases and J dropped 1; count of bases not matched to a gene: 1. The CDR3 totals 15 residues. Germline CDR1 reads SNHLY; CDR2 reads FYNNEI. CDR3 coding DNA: TGTGCCAGCAGTGAAAGCGGGGGGGCCCAAGAGACCCAGTACTTC. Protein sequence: CASSESGGAQETQYF.

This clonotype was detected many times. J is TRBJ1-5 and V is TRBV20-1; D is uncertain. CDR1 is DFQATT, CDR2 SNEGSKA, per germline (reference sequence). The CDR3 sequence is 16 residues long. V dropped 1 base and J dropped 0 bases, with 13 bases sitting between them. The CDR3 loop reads CSARAKRWDSNQPQHF. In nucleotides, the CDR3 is TGCAGTGCTAGAGCTAAAAGGTGGGATAGCAATCAGCCCCAGCATTTT.

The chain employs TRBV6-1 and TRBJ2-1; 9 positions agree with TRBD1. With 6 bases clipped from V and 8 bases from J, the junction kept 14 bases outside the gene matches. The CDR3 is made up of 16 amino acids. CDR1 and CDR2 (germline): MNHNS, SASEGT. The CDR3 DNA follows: TGTGCCAGCAGCTCCCCTAGGGACAGGGAGTTCCATGAGCAGTTCTTC. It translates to CASSSPRDREFHEQFF.

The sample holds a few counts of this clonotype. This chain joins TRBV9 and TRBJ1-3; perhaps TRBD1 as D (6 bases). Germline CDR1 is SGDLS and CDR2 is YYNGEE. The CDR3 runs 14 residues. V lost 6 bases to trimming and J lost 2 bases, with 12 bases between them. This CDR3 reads CASTPTGTGNTIYF. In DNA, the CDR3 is TGTGCCAGCACCCCCACAGGGACTGGAAACACCATATATTTT.

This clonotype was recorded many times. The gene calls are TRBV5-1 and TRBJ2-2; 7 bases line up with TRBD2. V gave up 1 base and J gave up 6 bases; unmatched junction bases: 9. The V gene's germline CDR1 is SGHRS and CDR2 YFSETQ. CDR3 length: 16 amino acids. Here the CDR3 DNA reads TGCGCCAGCAGCTTGAAAGGAGCGGGGTCCGCCGGGGAGCTGTTTTTT. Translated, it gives CASSLKGAGSAGELFF.

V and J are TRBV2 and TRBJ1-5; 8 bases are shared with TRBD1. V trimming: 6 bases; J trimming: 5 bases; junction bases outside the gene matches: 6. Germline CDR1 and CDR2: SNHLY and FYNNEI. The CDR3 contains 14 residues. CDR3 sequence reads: CASSSRDRYQPQHF. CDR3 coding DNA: TGTGCCAGCAGCAGCCGGGACAGGTATCAGCCCCAGCATTTT. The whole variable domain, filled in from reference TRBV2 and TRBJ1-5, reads EPEVTQTPSHQVTQMGQEVILRCVPISNHLYFYWYRQILGQKVEFLVSFYNNEISEKSEIFDDQFSVERPDGSNFTLKIRSTKLEDSAMYFCASSSRDRYQPQHFGDGTRLSIL.

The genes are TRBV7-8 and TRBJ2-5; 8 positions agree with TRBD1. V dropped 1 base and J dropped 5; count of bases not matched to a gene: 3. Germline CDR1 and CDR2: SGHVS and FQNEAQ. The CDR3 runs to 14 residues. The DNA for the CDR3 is TGTGCCAGCAGCTTAGAACAGGGGGTGGAGACCCAGTACTTC. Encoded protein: CASSLEQGVETQYF.

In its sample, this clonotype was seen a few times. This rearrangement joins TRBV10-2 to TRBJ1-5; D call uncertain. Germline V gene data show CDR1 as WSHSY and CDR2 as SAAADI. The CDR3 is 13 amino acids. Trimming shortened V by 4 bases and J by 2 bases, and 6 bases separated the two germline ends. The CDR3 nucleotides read TGCGCCAGCAGTGGGGAAGGCAATCAGCCCCAGCATTTT. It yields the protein CASSGEGNQPQHF.

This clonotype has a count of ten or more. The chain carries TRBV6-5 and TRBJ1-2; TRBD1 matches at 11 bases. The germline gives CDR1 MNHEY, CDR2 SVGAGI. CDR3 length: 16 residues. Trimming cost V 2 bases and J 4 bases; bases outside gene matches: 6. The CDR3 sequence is CASSYQRTGGSYGYTF. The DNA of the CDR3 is TGTGCCAGCAGTTACCAGAGGACAGGGGGCTCCTATGGCTACACCTTC.

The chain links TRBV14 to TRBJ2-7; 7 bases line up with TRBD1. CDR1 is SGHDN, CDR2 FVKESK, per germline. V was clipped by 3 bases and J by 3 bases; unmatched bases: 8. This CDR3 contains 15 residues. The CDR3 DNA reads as TGTGCCAGCAGCCAGACAGGGATCGATCGCTACGAGCAGTACTTC. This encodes CASSQTGIDRYEQYF.